This is a list of T cell receptor beta chains from one sample in a study of T-cell memory formation after mild COVID-19. MiXCR, run by TCRdb on the 5' RACE reads, gives a single entry per CDR3 protein. This repertoire shows about 68,000 distinct CDR3 sequences, around 15% found once; its top ten account for 30% to 35%. The source material was PBMCs or a T cell subset sorted from them (not recorded which). The receptor set was obtained from an adult woman who had mild COVID-19 (a few samples of this study predate the infection). Cell type and time point are not known. CDR3s include the opening cysteine and the closing phenylalanine or tryptophan. Rows give clone size only sometimes, using once, few, many, or a class for an expanded clone.

v_call: TRBV7-9; clone_size: few; j_call: TRBJ2-1; cdr3_aa: CASSAQVGPNYNEQFF
v_call: TRBV20-1; clone_size: few; j_call: TRBJ1-1; cdr3_aa: CSARGGTSEAFF
v_call: TRBV20-1; clone_size: -; j_call: TRBJ2-7; cdr3_aa: CSARTTSGIYEQYF
v_call: TRBV7-3; clone_size: few; j_call: TRBJ2-1; cdr3_aa: CASSSGPLTEQFF
v_call: TRBV6-2/TRBV6-3; clone_size: few; j_call: TRBJ2-1; cdr3_aa: CASSYFSETSGFYEQFF
v_call: TRBV29-1; clone_size: many; j_call: TRBJ2-7; cdr3_aa: CSVKAWDRVSEQYF
v_call: TRBV12-3/TRBV12-4; clone_size: hyperexpanded; j_call: TRBJ1-2; cdr3_aa: CASSSDRKPSYGYTF
v_call: TRBV5-1; clone_size: few; j_call: TRBJ2-1; cdr3_aa: CASSLEGRRWRGNEQFF
v_call: TRBV5-5; clone_size: -; j_call: TRBJ1-6; cdr3_aa: CASSHGSDRAFASPLHF
v_call: TRBV5-1; clone_size: few; j_call: TRBJ1-4; cdr3_aa: CASSLTEDNEKLFF
v_call: TRBV6-5; clone_size: -; j_call: TRBJ2-7; cdr3_aa: CASSSGNEQYF
v_call: TRBV7-9; clone_size: few; j_call: TRBJ2-7; cdr3_aa: CASSLGPLYEQYF
v_call: TRBV29-1; clone_size: -; j_call: TRBJ2-1; cdr3_aa: CSVTSSEQFF
v_call: TRBV11-2; clone_size: few; j_call: TRBJ1-1; cdr3_aa: CASSSDEGAYGEAFF
v_call: TRBV20-1; clone_size: -; j_call: TRBJ1-1; cdr3_aa: CSASDGRYTEAFF
v_call: TRBV20-1; clone_size: -; j_call: TRBJ2-1; cdr3_aa: CSARGVMASAYNEQFF
v_call: TRBV4-3; clone_size: -; j_call: TRBJ2-7; cdr3_aa: CASSPSVGYEQYF
v_call: TRBV12-3/TRBV12-4; clone_size: few; j_call: TRBJ2-3; cdr3_aa: CALGVRSTQYF
v_call: TRBV20-1; clone_size: few; j_call: TRBJ2-1; cdr3_aa: CSARTSRDGKYEQFF
v_call: TRBV7-9; clone_size: -; j_call: TRBJ2-1; cdr3_aa: CASTKAGGDNEQFF
v_call: TRBV25-1; clone_size: few; j_call: TRBJ2-1; cdr3_aa: CASSYGGRNNEQFF
v_call: TRBV24-1; clone_size: -; j_call: TRBJ2-3; cdr3_aa: CATSERSTDTQYF
v_call: TRBV30; clone_size: many; j_call: TRBJ2-5; cdr3_aa: CAWSDGIGETQYF
v_call: TRBV6-5; clone_size: -; j_call: TRBJ2-2; cdr3_aa: CASSYPAGQITGELFF
v_call: TRBV7-9; clone_size: -; j_call: TRBJ2-5; cdr3_aa: CASSLPRLAGEQETQYF
v_call: TRBV15; clone_size: -; j_call: TRBJ2-5; cdr3_aa: CATSREGRRQETQYF
v_call: TRBV29-1; clone_size: few; j_call: TRBJ1-1; cdr3_aa: CSVKEGAAEAFF
v_call: TRBV20-1; clone_size: -; j_call: TRBJ1-1; cdr3_aa: CSARDLTGTEAFF
v_call: TRBV7-2; clone_size: -; j_call: TRBJ2-3; cdr3_aa: CASSYIGTGGKGTDTQYF
v_call: TRBV20-1; clone_size: few; j_call: TRBJ2-1; cdr3_aa: CSARAREGPYNEQFF